This T cell receptor (beta chain) was identified in a study of cytomegalovirus exposure and HLA in healthy donors. The PCR employed 60 Vbeta primers together with 13 Jbeta primers. The table came from immunoSEQ multiplex PCR; TCRdb's copy has only in-frame clones and leaves some out. In the table there are 150,000 to 200,000 clones, roughly 80% of which are singletons. The V gene's germline CDR1 is SGHRS and CDR2 YFSETQ. V lost 2 bases and J 4 bases, leaving 7 bases between the germline ends. CDR3 length: 12 amino acids. Points on this clone: Its matching antigen is unknown.

Findings and limits, study-wide: Some TCR beta chains (164 of them) were listed as cytomegalovirus-associated. Earlier results showed most TCR beta V segments being productive about 90% or about 30% of the time.

This TCR derives from a woman aged 25 to 39 in good health and CMV-seropositive. The material sequenced was PBMCs. V and J are TRBV5-1 and TRBJ2-7; no firm D call. The CDR3 here is CASSFGAYEQYF. The CDR3 DNA is TGCGCCAGCAGCTTCGGAGCGTACGAGCAGTACTTC.